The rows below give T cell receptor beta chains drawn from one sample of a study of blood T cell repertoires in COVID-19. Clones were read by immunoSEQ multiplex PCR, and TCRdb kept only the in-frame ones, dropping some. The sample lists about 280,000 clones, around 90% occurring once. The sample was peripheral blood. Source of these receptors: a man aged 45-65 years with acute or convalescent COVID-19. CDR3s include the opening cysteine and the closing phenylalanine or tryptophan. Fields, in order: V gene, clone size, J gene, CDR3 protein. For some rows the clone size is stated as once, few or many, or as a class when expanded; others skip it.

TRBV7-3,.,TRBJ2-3,CASSLILGAPDTQYF
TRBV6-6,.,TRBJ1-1,CASSRTGHEAFF
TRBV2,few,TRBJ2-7,CASVLFDEQYF
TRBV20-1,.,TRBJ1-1,CSASKTGGGTEAFF
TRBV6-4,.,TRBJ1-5,CASSGRVTDRQGPQHF
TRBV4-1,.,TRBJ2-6,CASSQEAAGAGANVLTF
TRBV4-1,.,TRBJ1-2,CASSQNQMGPYGYTF
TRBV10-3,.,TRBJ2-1,CAISGNSGGLYNNEQFF
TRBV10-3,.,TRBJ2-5,CAIRTGTSGETQYF
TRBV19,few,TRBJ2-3,CASSIDTGPSLNTQYF
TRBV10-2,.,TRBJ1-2,CASGRPGDYGYTF
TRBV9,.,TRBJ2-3,CASSVVGAQDTQYF
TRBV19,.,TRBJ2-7,CASRTTGGYEQYF
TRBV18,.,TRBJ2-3,CASSRDRGSDTQYF
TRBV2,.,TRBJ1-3,CASSGTGGSGNTIYF
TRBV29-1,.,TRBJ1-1,CSDYRQGTNTEAFF
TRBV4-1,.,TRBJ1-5,CASRQNSNQPQHF
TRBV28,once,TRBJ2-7,CASRQTFSYEQYF
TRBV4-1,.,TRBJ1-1,CASSQVEGRVPEAFF
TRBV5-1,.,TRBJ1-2,CASSLKGDNYGYTF
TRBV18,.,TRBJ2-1,CASSPQRTGVREFF
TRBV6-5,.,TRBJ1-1,CASRPLLQRTEAFF
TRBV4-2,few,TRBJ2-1,CASSRKTLAGAEQFF
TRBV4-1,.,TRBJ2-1,CASSQGPGNEQFF
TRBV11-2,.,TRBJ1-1,CASSPRTGGTEAFF
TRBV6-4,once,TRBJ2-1,CASPGAGGPFNEQFF
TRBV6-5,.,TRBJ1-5,CATGQGINQPQHF
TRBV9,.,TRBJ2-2,CASTIGGAGTGELFF
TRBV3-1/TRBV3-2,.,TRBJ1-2,CASSQPDRGLGDYGYTF
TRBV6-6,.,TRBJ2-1,CASRHRGRDYNEQFF
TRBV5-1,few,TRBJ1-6,CASSLAGGSPLHF
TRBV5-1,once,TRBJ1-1,CASSLGGRGTEAFF
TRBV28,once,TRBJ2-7,CASNRQGRNEQYF
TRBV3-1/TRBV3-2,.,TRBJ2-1,CASSQEPLLAGGRNEQFF
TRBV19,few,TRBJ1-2,CASSRVGYGYTF
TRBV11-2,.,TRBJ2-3,CASSFSGAPTDTQYF
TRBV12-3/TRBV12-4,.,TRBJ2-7,CASRGTGPYEQYF
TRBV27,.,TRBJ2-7,CASSPYQDSEFYEQYF
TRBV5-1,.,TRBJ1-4,CASSFGGTGEEKLFF
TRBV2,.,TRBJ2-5,CATLAGGNQETQYF
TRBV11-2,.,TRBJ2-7,CASSLVRGSYEQYF
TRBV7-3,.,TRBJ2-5,CASSLTPVATQYF